The source of this T cell receptor (beta chain) is a study of cytomegalovirus exposure and HLA in healthy donors. Background on the study: Both the approximately 120 validation repertoires and the approximately 700 first-cohort repertoires used the same platform, as reported by a later analysis.

Using immunoSEQ multiplex PCR, the repertoire was profiled, and TCRdb retains in-frame clones only, with some absent. In the table there are some 340,000 clones, 87% of which are singletons. This CDR3 is built from 15 residues. J gave up 6 bases and V 2 bases, and 5 bases lay outside the gene matches. Looked up from germline, CDR1 is MDHEN and CDR2 is SYDVKM. This sequence was found in a woman aged 25 to 39 in good health and CMV-seropositive. The sample was PBMCs. The gene calls are TRBV28 and TRBJ1-5; 9 nucleotides match TRBD1. In DNA form, the CDR3 reads TGTGCCAGCAGTTTAGCACAGGGGGCGATTCAGCCCCAGCATTTT. It codes for CASSLAQGAIQPQHF.